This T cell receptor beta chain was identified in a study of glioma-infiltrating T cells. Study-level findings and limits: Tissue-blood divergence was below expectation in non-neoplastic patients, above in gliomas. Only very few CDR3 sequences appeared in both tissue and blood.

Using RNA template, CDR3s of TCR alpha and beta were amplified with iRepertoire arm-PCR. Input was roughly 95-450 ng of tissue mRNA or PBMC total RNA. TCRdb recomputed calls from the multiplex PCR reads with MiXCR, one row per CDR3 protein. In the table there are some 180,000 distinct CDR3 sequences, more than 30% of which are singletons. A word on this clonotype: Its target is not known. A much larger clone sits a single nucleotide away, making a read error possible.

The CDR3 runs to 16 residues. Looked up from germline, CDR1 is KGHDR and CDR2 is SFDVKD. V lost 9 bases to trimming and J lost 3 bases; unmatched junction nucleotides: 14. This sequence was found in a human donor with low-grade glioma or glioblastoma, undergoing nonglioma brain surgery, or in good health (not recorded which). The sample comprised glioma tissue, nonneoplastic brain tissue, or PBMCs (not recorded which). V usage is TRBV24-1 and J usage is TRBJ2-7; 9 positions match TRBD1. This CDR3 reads CATGPSTGTGSYEQYF. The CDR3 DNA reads TGTGCCACCGGCCCCTCGACCGGGACAGGGAGCTACGAGCAGTACTTC.